This TCR beta chain was sequenced in a study of T cell responses to AZD1222 COVID-19 vaccine. CDR3 length: 15 residues. CDR1 and CDR2 from the germline V gene are LGHDT and YNNKEL (reference sequence). The J segment lost 3 bases and the V segment lost 4 bases, leaving 9 bases of the junction unmatched. This clone has just a few counts. The antigen remains unidentified. Assay used: immunoSEQ multiplex PCR; TCRdb lists only in-frame clones, some missing. This repertoire shows 100,000 to 150,000 clones, roughly 89% found once; its top ten account for 25% to 30%. Findings of the study overall: Along spike, vaccine-associated CD4 TCRs were found throughout, with dominance at 160-218 and 743-854. The donors showed a predominance of white British ancestry and of females, with possible underestimation of clonal diversity.

The material was peripheral blood, obtained on day 0 of AZD1222 vaccination. This chain joins TRBV3-1 (or the pseudogene TRBV3-2) and TRBJ2-7, with TRBD2 identical over 7 bases. The receptor was derived from an adult in good health. In DNA form, the CDR3 reads TGTGCCAGCAGCCGCCGTGGCAGCGGGGACTACGAGCAGTACTTC. It yields the protein CASSRRGSGDYEQYF.